The T cell receptor beta chain under discussion was sequenced for a study of T cells in Graves' hyperthyroidism and ophthalmopathy. Germline values: CDR1 MNHEY, CDR2 SMNVEV (reference sequence). The germline V and J ends were trimmed by 2 bases and 2 bases, with 19 bases remaining between them. The CDR3 consists of 17 residues. Amplified TCR beta CDR3 regions came from RNA transcripts. The TCR CDR3 first-round RT-PCR relied on the HTBI primer set. TCRdb redid the calling of the multiplex PCR reads with MiXCR, one entry per CDR3 protein. The sample includes fewer than 850,000 distinct CDR3 sequences, roughly 17% of them seen just once.

The specimen sequenced was blood. The receptor was isolated from a man aged 50 or older with Graves' hyperthyroidism. This chain connects TRBV27 to TRBJ2-7; D is ambiguous. This CDR3 reads CASSLRFLETATYEQYF. The CDR3, as DNA: TGTGCCAGCAGTTTAAGGTTTTTGGAGACCGCGACCTACGAGCAGTACTTC.